Following are 21 T cell receptor beta chains from one sample sequenced in a study of T cells after yellow fever vaccination. TCRdb reanalysed the 5' RACE reads using MiXCR and keeps one entry per CDR3 protein. The data contain over 45,000 distinct CDR3 sequences, approximately 6.9% of them seen just once; the ten biggest clones take up approximately 41%. The sequencing here drew on CD8+ T cells sorted from PBMCs, taken on the day of the first yellow fever vaccination. Source of these receptors: a man aged 18 to 35 who received the YFV17D yellow fever vaccine.

The chain links TRBV3-1 to TRBJ1-2, with D possibly matching TRBD1 (5 bases). The CDR3 has 12 residues. CDR1 is LGHDT, CDR2 YNNKEL, per germline (reference sequence). Trimming shortened V by 4 bases and J by 7 bases, and 10 bases separated the two germline ends. CDR3 residues: CASSPGGGGYTF. The CDR3 DNA is TGTGCCAGCAGCCCGGGCGGGGGTGGCTACACCTTC.

This sequence joins TRBV4-2 and TRBJ2-3, with D unclear. V lost 4 bases and J 6 bases, leaving 17 bases between the germline ends. Germline CDR1 LGHNA, CDR2 YNFKEQ. CDR3 length equals 15 residues. This CDR3 is CASSPYRQSSDTQYF. The CDR3 nucleotides are TGTGCCAGCAGCCCCTACCGGCAATCCTCGGATACGCAGTATTTT.

This clonotype was seen ten or more times. The chain recombines TRBV7-2 with TRBJ1-2; possibly TRBD1 for D (6 bases). Germline-derived CDR1 and CDR2 are SGHTA and FQGNSA. V was pared by 5 bases and J by 8 bases, with 18 bases between. CDR3 length: 14 residues. The CDR3 loop reads CASSPRGPIEGYTF. The CDR3 nucleotides read TGTGCCAGCAGCCCCAGGGGCCCGATTGAGGGCTACACCTTC. Drawing the rest from reference TRBV7-2 and TRBJ1-2, the complete variable domain is GAGVSQSPSNKVTEKGKDVELRCDPISGHTALYWYRQSLGQGLEFLIYFQGNSAPDKSGLPSDRFSAERTGGSVSTLTIQRTQQEDSAVYLCASSPRGPIEGYTFGSGTRLTVV.

This clonotype was detected a few times. The chain joins TRBV20-1 to TRBJ2-5; TRBD1 aligns across 12 bases. The germline V gene encodes CDR1 DFQATT and CDR2 SNEGSKA (reference sequence). The CDR3 is made up of 16 amino acids. After removal of 6 bases from V and 0 bases from J, the junction contained 8 bases not matched to a gene. CDR3 sequence: CSANRDRGQNQETQYF. CDR3 sequence (DNA): TGCAGTGCCAACCGGGACAGGGGGCAAAACCAAGAGACCCAGTACTTC.

CDR3 sequence reads: CASILTLPGPQGQPQHF. The DNA for the CDR3 is TGTGCCAGCATCCTGACTCTACCGGGACCCCAGGGTCAGCCCCAGCATTTT. The chain employs TRBV6-1 and TRBJ1-5; possibly TRBD1 for D (5 bases). Germline loops: CDR1 MNHNS, CDR2 SASEGT. Trimming stripped 7 bases from V and 6 bases from J, with 25 bases between. The CDR3 sequence is 17 residues long.

This chain connects TRBV12-3 or TRBV12-4 to TRBJ2-2; TRBD2 is a possible D gene (5 bases). Trimming pared 8 bases from V and 5 bases from J, leaving 12 bases between. The CDR3 consists of 13 residues. In DNA form, the CDR3 reads TGTGCCAGCGCGGATCCGGGGACCGGGGAGCTGTTTTTT. Amino acid sequence: CASADPGTGELFF.

This clonotype was seen many times. The chain carries TRBV20-1 and TRBJ2-2, with unresolved D. Deletions cut 0 bases from V and 4 bases from J, with 9 bases between. The CDR3 covers 14 residues. Germline lookup yields CDR1 DFQATT and CDR2 SNEGSKA (reference sequence). The CDR3 nucleotides read TGCAGTGCTAGAGATCGGCAGGTCACCGGGGAGCTGTTTTTT. It yields the protein CSARDRQVTGELFF.

The table lists this clonotype with a few counts. V gene TRBV20-1 combines with J gene TRBJ2-7; 8 bases map to TRBD2. This CDR3 region has 16 residues. V lost 0 bases, J lost 2 bases, and 9 bases stayed unmatched. Germline V CDR1 and CDR2: DFQATT, SNEGSKA (reference sequence). The CDR3, as DNA: TGCAGTGCTAGAGACCACCCCCGGACTAGCACCTACGAGCAGTACTTC. The encoded protein is CSARDHPRTSTYEQYF.

The chain employs TRBV9 and TRBJ2-3; TRBD2 aligns across 16 bases. This CDR3 is built from 18 residues. Losses at the gene ends were 3 bases for V and 2 bases for J; bases not matched to a gene: 6. CDR1 and CDR2 from the germline V gene are SGDLS and YYNGEE. The CDR3, as DNA: TGTGCCAGCAGCGCAACGGGACTAGCGGGGGGGCACACAGATACGCAGTATTTT. Its protein is CASSATGLAGGHTDTQYF. The full variable domain, with the rest looked up from reference TRBV9 and TRBJ2-3, is DSGVTQTPKHLITATGQRVTLRCSPRSGDLSVYWYQQSLDQGLQFLIQYYNGEERAKGNILERFSAQQFPDLHSELNLSSLELGDSALYFCASSATGLAGGHTDTQYFGPGTRLTVL.

A few counts support this clonotype. V gene TRBV12-3 or TRBV12-4 combines with J gene TRBJ2-7; D is undetermined. This CDR3 is 12 amino acids long. The V end lost 7 bases, the J end lost 6 bases, and 13 bases lay between the germline ends. The DNA for the CDR3 is TGTGCCAGCAATCGGTACGTTGGCGAGCAGTACGTC. It yields the protein CASNRYVGEQYV.

This clonotype was detected many times. The chain couples TRBV7-2 to TRBJ2-7; possible D gene TRBD2, 5 bases. The CDR3 sequence is 14 residues long. V was clipped by 3 bases and J by 6 bases, with 15 bases between them. Germline assignment: CDR1 SGHTA and CDR2 FQGNSA. CDR3 sequence: CASSLRSGWAEQYV. For the CDR3, the DNA is TGTGCCAGCAGCTTGAGAAGCGGCTGGGCCGAGCAGTACGTC.

In this sample, this clonotype turned up many times. The chain uses TRBV12-3 or TRBV12-4 and TRBJ2-1, with TRBD2 matching over 7 bases. The CDR3 is 17 amino acids. Trimming cost V 6 bases and J 0 bases; bases outside gene matches: 11. CDR3 DNA: TGTGCCAGCAGCTCCCCTGAGCGGGGAAGCTCCTACAATGAGCAGTTCTTC. It translates to CASSSPERGSSYNEQFF.

The rearrangement links TRBV3-1 to TRBJ2-5; 7 bases are shared with TRBD1. CDR1 and CDR2 from the germline V gene are LGHDT and YNNKEL (reference sequence). The V gene end was trimmed by 6 bases and the J gene end by 1 base; junction bases not matched to a gene: 2. The CDR3 contains 13 residues. DNA for the CDR3: TGTGCCAGCAGGGGACAGATCCAAGAGACCCAGTACTTC. It specifies CASRGQIQETQYF.

The chain uses TRBV11-1 and TRBJ2-7, with D perhaps TRBD1 or TRBD2 (6 bases each). Germline values: CDR1 SGHAT, CDR2 FQDESV (reference sequence). This CDR3 contains 16 residues. The V and J ends lost 1 base and 1 base respectively, with 14 bases between them. CDR3 region: CASSLVMGGPSYEQYF. The CDR3 DNA reads as TGTGCCAGCAGCTTAGTTATGGGGGGCCCTTCCTACGAGCAGTACTTC.

Ten or more counts support this clonotype. The gene calls are TRBV2 and TRBJ2-7; 8 nucleotides line up with TRBD1. Germline lookup yields CDR1 SNHLY and CDR2 FYNNEI. V was pared by 9 bases and J by 1 base, with 14 bases of the junction left unmatched. The length of the CDR3 is 16 residues. CDR3 in amino acids: CARNIRRDRSSYEQYF. The CDR3 coding sequence is TGTGCCAGAAACATCCGCCGGGACAGGTCTTCCTACGAGCAGTACTTC.

This clonotype appeared many times. The chain links TRBV12-3 or TRBV12-4 to TRBJ2-3; 8 bases line up with TRBD2. V lost 6 bases and J lost 4; bases outside the gene matches: 12. CDR3 size: 16 residues. The CDR3 DNA follows: TGTGCCAGCAGCCTTATTGGTAGCGGGGCTTCAGATACGCAGTATTTT. Protein: CASSLIGSGASDTQYF.

This chain uses TRBV7-9 with TRBJ2-7, with D possibly matching TRBD1 (6 bases). Trimming took off 5 bases at V and 5 bases at J, with 19 bases between the two ends. The germline V gene has CDR1 SEHNR and CDR2 FQNEAQ (reference sequence). The CDR3 runs to 15 residues. For the CDR3, the DNA is TGTGCCAGCAGCCAACCTAATACAGGGTTTAACGAGCAGTACTTC. Translated, it gives CASSQPNTGFNEQYF.

The sample holds a few counts of this clonotype. This chain uses TRBV19 with TRBJ2-3; 13 nucleotides match TRBD2. Germline V gene sequence: CDR1 LNHDA, CDR2 SQIVND (reference sequence). The J segment lost 3 bases and the V segment lost 6 bases, leaving 6 bases of the junction unmatched. The CDR3 is 16 residues long. The DNA of the CDR3 is TGTGCCAGTAGCCGACTAGCGGGGGGACGGACAGATACGCAGTATTTT. Its protein product is CASSRLAGGRTDTQYF.

The V call is TRBV7-8, the J call TRBJ1-6; the match to TRBD1 covers 8 bases. This CDR3 is 14 amino acids long. J lost 10 bases, V lost 5 bases, and 7 bases had no gene match. Germline V gene lookup returns CDR1 SGHVS and CDR2 FQNEAQ. The CDR3 DNA is TGTGCCAGCAGCCCAGGGGGCGCAGGATCACCCCTCCACTTT. Its translation is CASSPGGAGSPLHF.

This clonotype was found a few times. The CDR3 nucleotides read TGTGCCAGCAGCCATACCCCACCGGGCCTCGGGGGGGAGACCCAGTACTTC. The encoded protein is CASSHTPPGLGGETQYF. The chain employs TRBV6-1 and TRBJ2-5; TRBD2 aligns across 7 bases. V was clipped by 6 bases and J by 5 bases; unmatched bases: 18. The V gene's germline CDR1 is MNHNS and CDR2 SASEGT. This CDR3 comprises 17 residues.

V is TRBV12-3 or TRBV12-4 and J is TRBJ2-1; D gene ambiguous. The CDR3 consists of 12 residues. The V gene lost 2 bases and the J gene lost 9 bases, with 8 bases spanning the gap. CDR3 sequence: CASSLSHIEQFF. CDR3 nucleotide sequence: TGTGCCAGCAGTTTATCGCATATTGAGCAGTTCTTC.